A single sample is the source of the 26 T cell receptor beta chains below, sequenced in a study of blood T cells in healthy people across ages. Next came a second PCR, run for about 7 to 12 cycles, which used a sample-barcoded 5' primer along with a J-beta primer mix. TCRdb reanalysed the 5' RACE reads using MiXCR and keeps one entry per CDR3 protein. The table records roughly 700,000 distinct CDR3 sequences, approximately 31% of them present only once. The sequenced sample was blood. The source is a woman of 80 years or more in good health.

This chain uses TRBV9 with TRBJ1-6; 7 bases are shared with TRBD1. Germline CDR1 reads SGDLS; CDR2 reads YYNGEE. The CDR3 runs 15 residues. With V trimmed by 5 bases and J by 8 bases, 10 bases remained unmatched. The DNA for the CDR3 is TGTGCCAGCAGTAAGCTCCGGGACAGAGATTCACCCCTCCACTTT. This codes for CASSKLRDRDSPLHF.

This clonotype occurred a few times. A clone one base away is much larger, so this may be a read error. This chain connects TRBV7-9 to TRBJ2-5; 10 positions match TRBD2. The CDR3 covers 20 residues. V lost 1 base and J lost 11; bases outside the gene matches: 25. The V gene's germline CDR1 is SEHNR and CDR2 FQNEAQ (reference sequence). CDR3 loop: CASSLVVLKERGGYVNEQYF. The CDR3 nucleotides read TGTGCCAGCAGCTTAGTGGTTTTAAAGGAGCGGGGGGGGTACGTCAATGAGCAGTACTTC.

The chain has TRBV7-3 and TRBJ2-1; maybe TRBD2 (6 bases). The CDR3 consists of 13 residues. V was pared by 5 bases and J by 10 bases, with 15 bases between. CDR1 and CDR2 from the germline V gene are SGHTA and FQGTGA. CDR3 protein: CASSVGGGGEQFF. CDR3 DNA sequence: TGTGCCAGCAGCGTCGGAGGTGGGGGGGAGCAGTTCTTC.

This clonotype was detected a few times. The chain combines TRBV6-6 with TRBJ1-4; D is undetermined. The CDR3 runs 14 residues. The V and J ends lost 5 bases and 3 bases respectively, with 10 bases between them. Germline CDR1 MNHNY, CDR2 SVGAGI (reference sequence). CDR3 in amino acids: CASSDPPSNEKLFF. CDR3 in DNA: TGTGCCAGCAGTGATCCCCCGTCTAATGAAAAACTGTTTTTT.

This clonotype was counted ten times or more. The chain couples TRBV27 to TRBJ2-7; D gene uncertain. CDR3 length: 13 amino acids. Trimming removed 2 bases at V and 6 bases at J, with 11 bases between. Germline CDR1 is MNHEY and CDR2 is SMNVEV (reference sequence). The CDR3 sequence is CASSLNSIREQYF. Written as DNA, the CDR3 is TGTGCCAGCAGTTTAAACTCGATTCGCGAGCAGTACTTC.

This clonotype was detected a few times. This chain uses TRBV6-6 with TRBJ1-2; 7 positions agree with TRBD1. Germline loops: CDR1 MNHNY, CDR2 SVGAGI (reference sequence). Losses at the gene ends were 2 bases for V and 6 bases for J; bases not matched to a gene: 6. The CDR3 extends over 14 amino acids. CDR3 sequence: CASSYEGAVDGYTF. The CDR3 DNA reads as TGTGCCAGCAGTTACGAGGGGGCCGTAGATGGCTACACCTTC.

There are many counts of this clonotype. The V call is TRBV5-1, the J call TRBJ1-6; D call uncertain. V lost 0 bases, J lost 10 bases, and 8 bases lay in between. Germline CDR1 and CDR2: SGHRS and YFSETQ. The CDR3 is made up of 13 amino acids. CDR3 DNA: TGCGCCAGCAGCTTGGGAGGATTGTCACCCCTCCACTTT. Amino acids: CASSLGGLSPLHF.

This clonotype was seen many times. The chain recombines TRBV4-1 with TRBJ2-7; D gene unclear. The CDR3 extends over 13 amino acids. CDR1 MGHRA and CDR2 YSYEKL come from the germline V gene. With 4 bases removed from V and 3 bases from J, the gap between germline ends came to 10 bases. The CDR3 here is CASSLEAHYEQYF. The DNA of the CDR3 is TGCGCCAGCAGCCTCGAGGCCCACTACGAGCAGTACTTC.

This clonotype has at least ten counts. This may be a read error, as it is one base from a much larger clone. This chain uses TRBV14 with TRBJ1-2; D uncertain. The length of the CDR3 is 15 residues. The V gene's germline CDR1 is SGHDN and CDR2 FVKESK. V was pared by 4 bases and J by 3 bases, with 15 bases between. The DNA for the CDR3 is TGTGCCAGCAGCCTGGGAGGAAGTGCGGACTATGGCTACACCTTC. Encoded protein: CASSLGGSADYGYTF.

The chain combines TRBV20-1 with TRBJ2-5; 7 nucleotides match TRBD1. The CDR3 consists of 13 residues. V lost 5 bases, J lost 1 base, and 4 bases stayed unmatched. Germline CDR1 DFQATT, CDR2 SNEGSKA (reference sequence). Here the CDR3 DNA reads TGCAGTGCTCTAGGACAGGTCCAAGAGACCCAGTACTTC. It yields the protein CSALGQVQETQYF.

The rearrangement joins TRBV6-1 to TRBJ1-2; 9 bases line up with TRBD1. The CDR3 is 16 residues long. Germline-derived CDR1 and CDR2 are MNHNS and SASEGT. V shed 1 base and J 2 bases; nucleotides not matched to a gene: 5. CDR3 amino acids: CASSEVLGQGNYGYTF. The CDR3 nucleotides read TGTGCCAGCAGTGAAGTTTTGGGACAGGGAAACTATGGCTACACCTTC.

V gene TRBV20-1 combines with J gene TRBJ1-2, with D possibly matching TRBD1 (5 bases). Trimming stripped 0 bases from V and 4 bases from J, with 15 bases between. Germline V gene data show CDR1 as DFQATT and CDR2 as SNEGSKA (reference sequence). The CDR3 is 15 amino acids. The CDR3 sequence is CSARDGQGLSYGYTF. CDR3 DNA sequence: TGCAGTGCTAGAGATGGGCAGGGACTTAGCTATGGCTACACCTTC.

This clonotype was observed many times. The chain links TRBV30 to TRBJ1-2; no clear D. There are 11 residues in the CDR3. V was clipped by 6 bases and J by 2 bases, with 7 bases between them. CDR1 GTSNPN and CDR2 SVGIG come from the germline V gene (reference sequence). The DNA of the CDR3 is TGTGCCTGTCGACGGAACTATGGCTACACCTTC. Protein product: CACRRNYGYTF.

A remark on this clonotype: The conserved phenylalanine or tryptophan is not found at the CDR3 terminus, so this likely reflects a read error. The DNA for the CDR3 is TGCGCCAGCAGCTTGGAAGGGACCTACAATGAGCAGTTCTAC. Its translation is CASSLEGTYNEQFY. This sequence joins TRBV5-1 and TRBJ2-1; D uncertain. CDR3 size: 14 residues. CDR1 is SGHRS and CDR2 is YFSETQ in the germline V gene. The V gene lost 0 bases and the J gene lost 2 bases, with 6 bases spanning the gap.

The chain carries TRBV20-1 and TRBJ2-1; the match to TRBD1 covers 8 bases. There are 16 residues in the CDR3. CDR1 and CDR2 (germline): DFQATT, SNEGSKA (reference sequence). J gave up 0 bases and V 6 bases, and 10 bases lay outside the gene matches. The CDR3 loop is CSAPGTGGSSYNEQFF. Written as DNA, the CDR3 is TGCAGTGCCCCGGGGACAGGTGGGAGCTCCTACAATGAGCAGTTCTTC.

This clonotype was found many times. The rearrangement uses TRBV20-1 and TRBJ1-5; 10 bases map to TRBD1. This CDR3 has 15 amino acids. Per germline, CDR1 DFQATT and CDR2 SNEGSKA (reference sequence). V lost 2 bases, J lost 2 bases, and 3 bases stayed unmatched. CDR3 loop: CSARRQGAGNQPQHF. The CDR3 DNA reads TGCAGTGCTAGAAGACAGGGGGCGGGCAATCAGCCCCAGCATTTT.

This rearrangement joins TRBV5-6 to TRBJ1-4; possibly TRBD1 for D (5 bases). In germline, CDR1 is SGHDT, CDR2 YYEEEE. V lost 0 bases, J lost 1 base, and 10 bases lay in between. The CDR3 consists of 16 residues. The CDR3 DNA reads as TGTGCCAGCAGCTTGGTCAGGGTGAGAACTAATGAAAAACTGTTTTTT. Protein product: CASSLVRVRTNEKLFF. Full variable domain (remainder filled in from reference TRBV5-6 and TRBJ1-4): DAGVTQSPTHLIKTRGQQVTLRCSPKSGHDTVSWYQQALGQGPQFIFQYYEEEERQRGNFPDRFSGHQFPNYSSELNVNALLLGDSALYLCASSLVRVRTNEKLFFGSGTQLSVL.

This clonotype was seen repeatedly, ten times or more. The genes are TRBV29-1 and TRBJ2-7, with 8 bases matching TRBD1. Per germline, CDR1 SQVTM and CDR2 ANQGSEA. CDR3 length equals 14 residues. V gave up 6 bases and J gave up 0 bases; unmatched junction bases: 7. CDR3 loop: CSVSHQGASYEQYF. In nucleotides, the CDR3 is TGCAGCGTCTCACATCAGGGGGCCTCCTACGAGCAGTACTTC.

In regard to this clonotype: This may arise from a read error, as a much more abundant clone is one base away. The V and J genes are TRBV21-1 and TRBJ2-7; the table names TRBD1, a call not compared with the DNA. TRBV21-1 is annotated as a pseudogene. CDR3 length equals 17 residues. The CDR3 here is CASSNPRTVGRSYEQYF. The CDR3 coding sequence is TGTGCCAGCAGCAACCCGCGGACAGTGGGAAGGTCCTACGAGCAGTACTTC.

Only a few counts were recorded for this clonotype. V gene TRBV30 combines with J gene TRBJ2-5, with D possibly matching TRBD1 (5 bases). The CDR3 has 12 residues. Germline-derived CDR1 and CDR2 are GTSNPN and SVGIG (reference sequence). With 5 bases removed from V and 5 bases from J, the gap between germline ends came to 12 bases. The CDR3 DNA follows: TGTGCCTGGGGAACAGGCCGGGAGACCCAGTACTTC. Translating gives CAWGTGRETQYF.

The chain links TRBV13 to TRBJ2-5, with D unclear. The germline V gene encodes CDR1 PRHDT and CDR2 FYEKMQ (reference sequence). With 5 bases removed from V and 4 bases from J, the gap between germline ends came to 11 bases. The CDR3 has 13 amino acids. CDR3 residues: CASSNPAGETQYF. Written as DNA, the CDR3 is TGTGCCAGCAGCAACCCAGCAGGAGAGACCCAGTACTTC.

CDR3 bases: TGTGCCAGCAGGCCCTCCGGGACAGGGAGTCGCCTACTAGATCAGCCCCAGCATTTT. Encoded protein: CASRPSGTGSRLLDQPQHF. The chain recombines TRBV12-3 or TRBV12-4 with TRBJ1-5; 9 positions agree with TRBD1. The CDR3 covers 19 residues. The trim removed 6 bases at V and 5 bases at J, leaving 20 bases unmatched.

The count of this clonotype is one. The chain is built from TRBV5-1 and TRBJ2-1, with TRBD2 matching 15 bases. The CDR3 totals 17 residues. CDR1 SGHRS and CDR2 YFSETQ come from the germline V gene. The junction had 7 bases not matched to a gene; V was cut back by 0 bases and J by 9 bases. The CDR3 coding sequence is TGCGCCAGCAGCTTGGCCGTCGGACTAGCGGGGGGGCTTGAGCAGTTCTTC. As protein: CASSLAVGLAGGLEQFF.

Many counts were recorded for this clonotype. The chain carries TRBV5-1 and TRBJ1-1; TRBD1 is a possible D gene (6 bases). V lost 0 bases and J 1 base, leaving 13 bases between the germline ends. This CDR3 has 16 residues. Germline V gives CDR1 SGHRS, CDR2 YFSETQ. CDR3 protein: CASSLDWGRRNTEAFF. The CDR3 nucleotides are TGCGCCAGCAGCTTGGATTGGGGGCGCCGGAACACTGAAGCTTTCTTT.

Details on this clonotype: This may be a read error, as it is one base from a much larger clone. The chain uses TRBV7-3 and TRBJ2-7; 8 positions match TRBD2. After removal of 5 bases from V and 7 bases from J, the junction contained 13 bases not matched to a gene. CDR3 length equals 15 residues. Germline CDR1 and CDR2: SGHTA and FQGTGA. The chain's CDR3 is CASSPRVAGINEQYF. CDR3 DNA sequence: TGTGCCAGCAGCCCCCGTGTAGCGGGGATTAATGAGCAGTACTTC.

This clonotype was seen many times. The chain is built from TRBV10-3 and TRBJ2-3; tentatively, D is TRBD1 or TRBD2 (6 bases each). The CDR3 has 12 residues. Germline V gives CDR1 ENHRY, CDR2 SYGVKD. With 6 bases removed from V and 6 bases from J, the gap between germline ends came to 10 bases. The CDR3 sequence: CAIRGGGDTQYF. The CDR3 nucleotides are TGTGCCATCAGAGGGGGAGGCGATACGCAGTATTTT.